Listed below are T cell receptor beta chains from one sample, sequenced in a study of blood T cell repertoires in COVID-19. Profiling relied on immunoSEQ multiplex PCR, and the TCRdb table lists in-frame clones only, not all of them. The sample holds over 30,000 clones, about nine tenths seen once. The sequencing sample was made of peripheral blood. The receptor source for this set is an elderly man with acute or convalescent COVID-19. Each CDR3 is given with its conserved first and last residue. D genes are given only for firm matches. Only some rows state a clone size, as once, few, many or a class for expanded clones.

d_call: TRBD1
v_call: TRBV10-1
clone_size: -
j_call: TRBJ1-1
cdr3_aa: CASRPSGTGTLAFF
cdr3_nt: TGCGCCAGCAGGCCTTCCGGGACAGGGACATTGGCTTTCTTT

d_call: TRBD1
v_call: TRBV30
clone_size: -
j_call: TRBJ1-6
cdr3_aa: CAWNLGQGFNSLHF
cdr3_nt: TGTGCCTGGAACCTTGGACAGGGATTTAACTCCCTCCACTTT

d_call: TRBD1
v_call: TRBV28
clone_size: once
j_call: TRBJ2-5
cdr3_aa: CASRGDRRGETQYF
cdr3_nt: TGTGCCAGCAGGGGGGACAGAAGGGGAGAGACCCAGTACTTC

d_call: TRBD2
v_call: TRBV6-1
clone_size: -
j_call: TRBJ2-3
cdr3_aa: CASSVQAGGGTTDTQYF
cdr3_nt: TGTGCCAGCAGTGTTCAGGCTGGCGGGGGGACCACAGATACGCAGTATTTT

d_call: -
v_call: TRBV11-3
clone_size: -
j_call: TRBJ2-1
cdr3_aa: CASSLEQGSYNEQFF
cdr3_nt: TGTGCCAGCAGCTTAGAACAGGGCTCCTACAATGAGCAGTTCTTC

d_call: TRBD2
v_call: TRBV7-8
clone_size: -
j_call: TRBJ2-1
cdr3_aa: CASSSERGALTYEQFF
cdr3_nt: TGTGCCAGCAGCTCCGAGCGGGGGGCCCTAACTTATGAGCAGTTCTTC

d_call: -
v_call: TRBV7-2
clone_size: -
j_call: TRBJ2-3
cdr3_aa: CASSLRDSYTQYF
cdr3_nt: TGTGCCAGCAGCTTAAGGGACTCTTATACGCAGTATTTT

d_call: TRBD1
v_call: TRBV6-5
clone_size: -
j_call: TRBJ1-2
cdr3_aa: CASRDRGGGGYTF
cdr3_nt: TGTGCCAGCAGAGACAGGGGAGGTGGTGGCTACACCTTC

d_call: TRBD1
v_call: TRBV6-6
clone_size: -
j_call: TRBJ2-7
cdr3_aa: CASSLQSGQRHEQYF
cdr3_nt: TGTGCCAGCAGTCTACAATCGGGACAGAGGCACGAGCAGTACTTC

d_call: TRBD1
v_call: TRBV19
clone_size: -
j_call: TRBJ1-6
cdr3_aa: CASSRDRSSPLHF
cdr3_nt: TGTGCCAGTAGTCGGGACAGGAGCTCACCCCTCCACTTT

d_call: -
v_call: TRBV19
clone_size: -
j_call: TRBJ1-1
cdr3_aa: CASSMTADTEAFF
cdr3_nt: TGTGCCAGTAGTATGACGGCGGACACTGAAGCTTTCTTT

d_call: TRBD1
v_call: TRBV5-1
clone_size: once
j_call: TRBJ1-5
cdr3_aa: CASSLADRDRDYQPQHF
cdr3_nt: TGCGCCAGCAGCTTGGCGGATAGGGACAGGGACTATCAGCCCCAGCATTTT

d_call: -
v_call: TRBV19
clone_size: -
j_call: TRBJ2-5
cdr3_aa: CASSYTGIQETQYF
cdr3_nt: TGTGCCAGTAGTTACACAGGGATCCAAGAGACCCAGTACTTC

d_call: -
v_call: TRBV25-1
clone_size: -
j_call: TRBJ1-1
cdr3_aa: CASSDRGHTEAFF
cdr3_nt: TGTGCCAGCAGTGACAGGGGTCACACTGAAGCTTTCTTT

d_call: -
v_call: TRBV29-1
clone_size: -
j_call: TRBJ2-3
cdr3_aa: CSVEGGWGVRTDTQYF
cdr3_nt: TGCAGCGTTGAAGGGGGATGGGGGGTTCGCACAGATACGCAGTATTTT

d_call: TRBD1
v_call: TRBV6-5
clone_size: -
j_call: TRBJ2-5
cdr3_aa: CASSYSTDRGQTQYF
cdr3_nt: TGTGCCAGCAGTTACTCGACCGACAGGGGACAGACCCAGTACTTC

d_call: -
v_call: TRBV6-5
clone_size: once
j_call: TRBJ1-2
cdr3_aa: CASTGWNYGYTF
cdr3_nt: TGTGCCAGCACGGGGTGGAACTATGGCTACACCTTC

d_call: TRBD2
v_call: TRBV11-2
clone_size: few
j_call: TRBJ2-7
cdr3_aa: CALGGAYEQYF
cdr3_nt: TGTGCTTTGGGAGGGGCCTACGAGCAGTACTTC

d_call: TRBD1
v_call: TRBV5-1
clone_size: -
j_call: TRBJ1-1
cdr3_aa: CASSYQGGNTEAFF
cdr3_nt: TGCGCCAGCAGCTACCAGGGGGGGAACACTGAAGCTTTCTTT

d_call: -
v_call: TRBV19
clone_size: -
j_call: TRBJ2-3
cdr3_aa: CASSTQGRTQYF
cdr3_nt: TGTGCCAGTAGTACACAGGGTCGCACGCAGTATTTT

d_call: -
v_call: TRBV30
clone_size: few
j_call: TRBJ1-1
cdr3_aa: CAWSVRGGQANTEAFF
cdr3_nt: TGTGCCTGGAGTGTACGGGGAGGTCAGGCGAACACTGAAGCTTTCTTT

d_call: -
v_call: TRBV6-5
clone_size: few
j_call: TRBJ1-6
cdr3_aa: CASSYSAGVGSPLHF
cdr3_nt: TGTGCCAGCAGTTATTCAGCCGGGGTCGGCTCACCCCTCCACTTT

d_call: TRBD1
v_call: TRBV7-9
clone_size: -
j_call: TRBJ1-1
cdr3_aa: CASSSLTGAEAFF
cdr3_nt: TGTGCCAGCAGCTCCTTGACAGGGGCTGAAGCTTTCTTT

d_call: TRBD1
v_call: TRBV10-2
clone_size: -
j_call: TRBJ1-2
cdr3_aa: CASSLTGEEGYTF
cdr3_nt: TGCGCCAGCAGCCTGACAGGGGAGGAGGGCTACACCTTC

d_call: -
v_call: TRBV27
clone_size: -
j_call: TRBJ2-7
cdr3_aa: CASTNGRTWGEQYF
cdr3_nt: TGTGCCAGCACCAATGGAAGGACATGGGGCGAGCAGTACTTC

d_call: -
v_call: TRBV2
clone_size: -
j_call: TRBJ1-6
cdr3_aa: CASSGGPGVGSPLHF
cdr3_nt: TGTGCCAGCAGTGGGGGTCCAGGGGTCGGTTCACCCCTCCACTTT

d_call: TRBD1
v_call: TRBV14
clone_size: -
j_call: TRBJ2-2
cdr3_aa: CASSRPGQDLFF
cdr3_nt: TGTGCCAGCAGCCGTCCGGGACAGGATTTGTTTTTT